This is a list of T cell receptor beta chains from one sample in a study of cytomegalovirus exposure and HLA in healthy donors. Profiling relied on immunoSEQ multiplex PCR, and the TCRdb table lists in-frame clones only, not all of them. The sample includes 50,000 to 75,000 clones. Sequencing input: PBMCs. These receptors were obtained from a woman younger than 35 in good health and CMV-seronegative. Each CDR3 is given with its conserved first and last residue.

>TRBV10-2|TRBJ2-7
CASVGGRGAYEQYF
>TRBV14|TRBJ1-5
CASSQPGTGSISDQPQHF
>TRBV29-1|TRBJ2-3
CSDKGGSVDTQYF
>TRBV29-1|TRBJ2-1
CSVEDGRGQFF
>TRBV28|TRBJ1-2
CASNSGQNYGYTF
>TRBV5-1|TRBJ2-1
CASSFNQGDNEQFF
>TRBV19|TRBJ2-1
CATSGGPASYNEQFF
>TRBV9|TRBJ1-2
CASSAPQGRGYTF
>TRBV28|TRBJ1-2
CASSGEAQGYTF
>TRBV29-1|TRBJ2-1
CSVRTDDEQFF
>TRBV11-1|TRBJ2-1
CASSFVDRSANEQFF
>TRBV6-4|TRBJ2-2
CASSDSASTGELFF
>TRBV13|TRBJ1-5
CASSTGTAGNQPQHF
>TRBV6-5|TRBJ1-4
CASRQGPGKDEKLFF
>TRBV6-5|TRBJ1-2
CASSLTGQGYGYTF
>TRBV5-1|TRBJ2-7
CASSSHPRGEQYF
>TRBV29-1|TRBJ1-1
CSVEMGQGVGGAFF
>TRBV18|TRBJ2-1
CASSPFSGASEQFF
>TRBV10-1|TRBJ1-1
CASTEDSAFF
>TRBV6-1|TRBJ1-2
CASNRAPTDNYGYTF
>TRBV11-3|TRBJ2-7
CASRSDQAAYPVYF
>TRBV15|TRBJ2-3
CATSRTSGTGTDTQYF
>TRBV5-8|TRBJ1-2
CASSFRQSIYGYTF
>TRBV6-1|TRBJ2-7
CASRPQVYEQYF
>TRBV4-1|TRBJ1-1
CASRGGHLMNTEAFF
>TRBV10-3|TRBJ2-7
CAISESDRAPLEQYF
>TRBV18|TRBJ2-1
CASSPPRGDGANEQFF
>TRBV19|TRBJ1-2
CASSKERVYGYTF
>TRBV18|TRBJ2-7
CASSPPSGANSYEQYF
>TRBV7-2|TRBJ2-5
CASSLGRGGETQYF
>TRBV4-2|TRBJ1-5
CASSQVTGEVGYQPQHF
>TRBV27|TRBJ1-5
CASSLGRRSNQPQHF
>TRBV6-5|TRBJ2-7
CASSRDREVYEQYF
>TRBV30|TRBJ1-6
CAWSVGRGTRSYYNSPLHF
>TRBV7-8|TRBJ1-2
CASSPPQGILNYGYTF
>TRBV5-1|TRBJ2-2
CASSLLGLKNTGELFF
>TRBV7-9|TRBJ2-3
CASSPSGRVVDTQYF
>TRBV4-2|TRBJ2-1
CASSQVPAGSGRINNEQFF
>TRBV5-1|TRBJ2-5
CASSHRDQETQYF
>TRBV28|TRBJ2-7
CASRLAGGPFYEQYF
>TRBV18|TRBJ2-5
CASSPRLRDRRVETQYF
>TRBV5-4|TRBJ2-7
CASSLVGLAGVDEQYF
>TRBV7-9|TRBJ1-2
CASSLGIANYGYTF
>TRBV5-1|TRBJ1-1
CASSFGGVWNTEAFF
>TRBV6-1|TRBJ1-5
CASSERGSLEGYQPQHF
>TRBV9|TRBJ2-3
CASSRELRTDTQYF
>TRBV29-1|TRBJ1-2
CSVGGLRYGYTF
>TRBV30|TRBJ2-2
CAGNNFRDSTGELFF
>TRBV5-1|TRBJ2-5
CASSLLSTVQETQYF
>TRBV9|TRBJ1-1
CASSVGVGGQRNTEAFF
>TRBV15|TRBJ1-4
CATSRGQGGEKLFF
>TRBV11-2|TRBJ2-7
CASSLWESYEQYF
>TRBV5-1|TRBJ2-2
CASSSAGAQVW
>TRBV4-1|TRBJ2-7
CASSQPLAGPNEQYF
>TRBV29-1|TRBJ2-7
CSVEGRGAGDGYEQYF